This TCR beta chain emerged from a study of blood T cell repertoires in COVID-19. CDR1 and CDR2 (germline): MGHRA, YSYEKL. The ends lost 1 base at V and 0 bases at J; junction bases unmatched: 2. This CDR3 is built from 16 residues. Repertoires were generated with immunoSEQ multiplex PCR, while TCRdb's copy carries only in-frame clones and drops some. The sample lists about 200,000 clones; 89% were seen once. This clonotype was sampled from a woman aged 40-49 years with acute COVID-19. V usage is TRBV4-1 and J usage is TRBJ1-2, with 10 bases fitting TRBD1. The sample comprised PBMCs or T cells enriched from blood (not recorded which). CDR3 nucleotides: TGCGCCAGCAGCCAAGGACAGGGGGCCCCTAACTATGGCTACACCTTC. Translated, it gives CASSQGQGAPNYGYTF.